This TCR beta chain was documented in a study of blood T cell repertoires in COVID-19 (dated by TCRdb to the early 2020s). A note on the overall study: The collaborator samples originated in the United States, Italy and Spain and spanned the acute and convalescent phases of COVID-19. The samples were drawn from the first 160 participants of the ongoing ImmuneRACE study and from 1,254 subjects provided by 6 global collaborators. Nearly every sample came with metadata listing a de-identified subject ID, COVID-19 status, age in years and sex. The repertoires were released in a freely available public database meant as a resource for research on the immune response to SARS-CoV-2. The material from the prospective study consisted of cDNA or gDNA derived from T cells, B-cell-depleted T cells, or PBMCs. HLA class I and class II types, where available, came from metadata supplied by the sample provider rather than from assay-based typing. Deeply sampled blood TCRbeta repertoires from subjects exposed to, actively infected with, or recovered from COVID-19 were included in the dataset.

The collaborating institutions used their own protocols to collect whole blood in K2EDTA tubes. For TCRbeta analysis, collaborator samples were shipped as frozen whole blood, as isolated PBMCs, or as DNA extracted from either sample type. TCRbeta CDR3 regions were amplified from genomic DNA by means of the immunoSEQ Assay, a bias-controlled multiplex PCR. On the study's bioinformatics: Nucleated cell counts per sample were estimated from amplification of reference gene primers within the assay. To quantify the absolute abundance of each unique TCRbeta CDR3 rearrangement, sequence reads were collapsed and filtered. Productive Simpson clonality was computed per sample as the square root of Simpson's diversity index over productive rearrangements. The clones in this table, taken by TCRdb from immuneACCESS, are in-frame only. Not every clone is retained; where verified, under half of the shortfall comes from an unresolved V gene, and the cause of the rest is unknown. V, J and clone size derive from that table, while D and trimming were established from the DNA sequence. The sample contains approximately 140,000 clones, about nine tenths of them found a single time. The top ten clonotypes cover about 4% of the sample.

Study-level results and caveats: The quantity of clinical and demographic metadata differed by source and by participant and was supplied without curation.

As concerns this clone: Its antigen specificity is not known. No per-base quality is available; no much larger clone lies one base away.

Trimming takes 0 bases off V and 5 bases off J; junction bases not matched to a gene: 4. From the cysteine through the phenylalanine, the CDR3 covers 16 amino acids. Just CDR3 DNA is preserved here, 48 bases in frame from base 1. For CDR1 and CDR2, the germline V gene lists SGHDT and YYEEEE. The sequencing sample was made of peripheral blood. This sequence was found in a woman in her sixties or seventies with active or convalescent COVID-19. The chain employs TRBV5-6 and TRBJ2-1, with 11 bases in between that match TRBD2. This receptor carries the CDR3 CASSLVLAGANNEQFF. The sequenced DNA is TGTGCCAGCAGCTTGGTACTAGCGGGAGCGAACAATGAGCAGTTCTTC.